This T cell receptor (beta chain) was sequenced in a study of blood T cells in healthy people across ages. Findings of the study overall: A strong correlation between TCR beta diversity and naive T cell percentage was seen.

Turning to this clonotype: What it recognizes is unknown.

A second 7 to 11 cycle PCR used barcoded and J-beta primers. TCRdb redid the calling of the 5' RACE reads with MiXCR, one entry per CDR3 protein. The table shows about 1.5 million distinct CDR3 sequences, with 42% occurring only once. This clonotype was obtained from a woman aged 18-29 years in good health. What was sequenced was blood.

CDR3 nucleotides: TGTGCCAGCTCGCCAACTCCCGGAACAGGGGTCGATACGCAGTATTTT. It codes for CASSPTPGTGVDTQYF. The rearrangement links TRBV18 to TRBJ2-3; 7 positions match TRBD1. V gave up 6 bases and J gave up 6 bases; unmatched junction bases: 15. Germline CDR1 and CDR2: KGHSH and LQKENI. The CDR3 contains 16 residues.